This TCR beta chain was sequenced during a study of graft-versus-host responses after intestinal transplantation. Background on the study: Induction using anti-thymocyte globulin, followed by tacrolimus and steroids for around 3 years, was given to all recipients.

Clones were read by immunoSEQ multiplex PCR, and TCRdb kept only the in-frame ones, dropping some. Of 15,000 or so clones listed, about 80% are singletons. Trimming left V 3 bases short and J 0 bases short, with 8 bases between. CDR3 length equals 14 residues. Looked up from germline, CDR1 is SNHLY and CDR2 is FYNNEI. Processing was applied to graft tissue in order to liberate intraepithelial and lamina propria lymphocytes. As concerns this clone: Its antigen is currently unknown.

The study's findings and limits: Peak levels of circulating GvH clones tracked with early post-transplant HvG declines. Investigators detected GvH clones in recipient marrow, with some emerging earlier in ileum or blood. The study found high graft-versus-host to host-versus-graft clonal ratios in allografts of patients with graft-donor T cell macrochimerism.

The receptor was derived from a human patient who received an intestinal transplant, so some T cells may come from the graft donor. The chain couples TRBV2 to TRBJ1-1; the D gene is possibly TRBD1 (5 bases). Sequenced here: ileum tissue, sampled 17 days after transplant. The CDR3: CASSEGEMNTEAFF. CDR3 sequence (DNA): TGTGCCAGCAGTGAGGGGGAAATGAACACTGAAGCTTTCTTT.